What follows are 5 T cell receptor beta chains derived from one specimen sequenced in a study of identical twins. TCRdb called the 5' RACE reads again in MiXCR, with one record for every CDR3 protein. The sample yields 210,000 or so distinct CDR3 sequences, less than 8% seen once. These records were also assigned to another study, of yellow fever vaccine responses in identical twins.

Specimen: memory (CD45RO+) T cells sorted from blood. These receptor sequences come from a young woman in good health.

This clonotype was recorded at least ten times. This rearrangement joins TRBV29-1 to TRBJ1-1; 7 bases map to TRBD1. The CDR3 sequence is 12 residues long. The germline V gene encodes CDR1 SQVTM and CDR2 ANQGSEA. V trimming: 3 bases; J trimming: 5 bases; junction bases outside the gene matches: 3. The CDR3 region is CSVDRGYTEAFF. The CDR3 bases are TGCAGCGTTGACAGGGGGTATACTGAAGCTTTCTTT.

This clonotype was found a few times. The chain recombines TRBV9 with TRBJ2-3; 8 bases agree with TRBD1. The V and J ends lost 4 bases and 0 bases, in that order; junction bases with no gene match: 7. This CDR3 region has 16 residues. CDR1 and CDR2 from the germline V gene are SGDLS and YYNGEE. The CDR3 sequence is CASSPRTGTSTDTQYF. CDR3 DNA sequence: TGTGCCAGCAGCCCTCGGACAGGGACTAGCACAGATACGCAGTATTTT.

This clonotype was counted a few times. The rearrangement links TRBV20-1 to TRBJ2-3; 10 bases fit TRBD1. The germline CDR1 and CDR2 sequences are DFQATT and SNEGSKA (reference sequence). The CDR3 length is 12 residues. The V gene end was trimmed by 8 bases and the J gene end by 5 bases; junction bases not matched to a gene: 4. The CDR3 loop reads CSTTGGLDTQYF. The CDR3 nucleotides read TGCAGTACGACAGGGGGCTTAGATACGCAGTATTTT.

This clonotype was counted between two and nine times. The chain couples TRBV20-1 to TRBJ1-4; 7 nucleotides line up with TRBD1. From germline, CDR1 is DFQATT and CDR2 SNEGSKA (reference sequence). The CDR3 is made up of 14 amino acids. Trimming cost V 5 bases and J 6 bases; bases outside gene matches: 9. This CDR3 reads CSASDRARDEKLFF. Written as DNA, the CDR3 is TGCAGTGCTTCCGACAGGGCACGTGATGAAAAACTGTTTTTT.

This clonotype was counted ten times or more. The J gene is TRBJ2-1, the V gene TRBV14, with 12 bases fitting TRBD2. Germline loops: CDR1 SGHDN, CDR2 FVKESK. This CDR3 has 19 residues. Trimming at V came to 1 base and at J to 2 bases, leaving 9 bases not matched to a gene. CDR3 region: CASSQVWASGRGTYNEQFF. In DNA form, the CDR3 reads TGTGCCAGCAGCCAAGTGTGGGCTAGCGGGAGGGGGACCTACAATGAGCAGTTCTTC. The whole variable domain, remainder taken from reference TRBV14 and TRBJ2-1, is EAGVTQFPSHSVIEKGQTVTLRCDPISGHDNLYWYRRVMGKEIKFLLHFVKESKQDESGMPNNRFLAERTGGTYSTLKVQPAELEDSGVYFCASSQVWASGRGTYNEQFFGPGTRLTVL.